The 27 T cell receptor beta chains listed next were all sequenced from one sample in a study of cytotoxic CD8 clonotypes in ibrutinib-treated CLL. TCRdb keeps only in-frame clones here, not all; method: immunoSEQ multiplex PCR. Of some 140,000 clones detected, approximately 90% appear once; the ten largest clones hold under 14%. Sequencing used PBMCs, obtained after 12 months of ibrutinib treatment. The source is a human donor with chronic lymphocytic leukemia.

The rearrangement links TRBV27 to TRBJ1-5; D remains ambiguous. CDR1 MNHEY and CDR2 SMNVEV come from the germline V gene (reference sequence). The CDR3 runs to 14 residues. V gave up 2 bases and J gave up 5 bases, with 10 bases separating them. In DNA, the CDR3 is TGTGCCAGCAGTTTAGAGGCAGCAGATCAGCCCCAGCATTTT. Translating it yields CASSLEAADQPQHF.

The chain has TRBV11-2 and TRBJ2-7; D remains ambiguous. CDR1 is SGHAT and CDR2 is FQNNGV in the germline V gene. The V end lost 1 base, the J end lost 4 bases, and 5 bases lay between the germline ends. The CDR3 contains 12 residues. The CDR3, as DNA: TGTGCCAGCAGCTTAGCTGATTACGAGCAGTACTTC. This encodes CASSLADYEQYF.

The V gene is TRBV29-1, the J gene TRBJ2-2, with 8 bases fitting TRBD2. CDR3 size: 17 residues. The trim removed 7 bases at V and 1 base at J, leaving 14 bases unmatched. Germline loops: CDR1 SQVTM, CDR2 ANQGSEA. CDR3 bases: TGCAGCGCCGGGGCCGTGGCGGGAGGAGGGAACACCGGGGAGCTGTTTTTT. This translates into CSAGAVAGGGNTGELFF.

The chain links TRBV5-1 to TRBJ1-2; no definite D call. The CDR3 sequence is 15 residues long. The germline V gene has CDR1 SGHRS and CDR2 YFSETQ. V was clipped by 0 bases and J by 8 bases, with 17 bases between them. CDR3 protein: CASSLARGSVGGYTF. Here the CDR3 DNA reads TGCGCCAGCAGCTTGGCCCGGGGATCAGTAGGCGGCTACACCTTC.

This chain links TRBV14 with TRBJ2-2, with D unresolved. This CDR3 spans 15 amino acids. Germline-derived CDR1 and CDR2 are SGHDN and FVKESK. The V end was cut by 0 bases, the J end by 4 bases, with 9 bases between. This CDR3 is CASSQDSRPTGELFF. In nucleotides, the CDR3 is TGTGCCAGCAGCCAAGATAGCAGACCCACCGGGGAGCTGTTTTTT.

The rearrangement links TRBV7-8 to TRBJ1-1; 9 nucleotides align to TRBD1. The CDR3 has 15 amino acids. The junction had 2 bases not matched to a gene; V was cut back by 3 bases and J by 0 bases. The V gene's germline CDR1 is SGHVS and CDR2 FQNEAQ. CDR3: CASSFRDRVNTEAFF. The CDR3, as DNA: TGTGCCAGCAGCTTTAGGGACAGGGTGAACACTGAAGCTTTCTTT.

V gene TRBV7-9 combines with J gene TRBJ2-7; D is unclear. V dropped 0 bases and J dropped 6 bases, with 6 bases sitting between them. Per germline, CDR1 SEHNR and CDR2 FQNEAQ (reference sequence). The CDR3 extends over 12 amino acids. The CDR3 DNA follows: TGTGCCAGCAGCTTAGCGTTAACCGAGCAGTACTTC. Its protein is CASSLALTEQYF.

The CDR3 region has the DNA TGCAGCGCTAGGACAGCCCAATCGGGGCCCCAGCATTTT. Translating it yields CSARTAQSGPQHF. The chain links TRBV29-1 to TRBJ1-5; perhaps TRBD1 as D (6 bases). The germline CDR1 and CDR2 sequences are SQVTM and ANQGSEA. The length of the CDR3 is 13 residues. Trimming removed 7 bases from V and 9 bases from J, with 19 bases in between.

The chain combines TRBV11-3 with TRBJ2-2; 12 nucleotides align to TRBD1. V lost 6 bases, J lost 6 bases, and 8 bases stayed unmatched. The CDR3 loop spans 16 amino acids. Germline CDR1 is SGHNT and CDR2 is YENEEA. CDR3 nucleotides: TGTGCCAGCAGTTTACCCGGGACAGGGGGCCCCGGGGAGCTGTTTTTT. Translating gives CASSLPGTGGPGELFF.

This clone occurred once. V gene TRBV11-2 combines with J gene TRBJ2-3; D gene uncertain. CDR3 length: 18 residues. Trimming removed 4 bases from V and 4 bases from J, with 24 bases in between. In germline, CDR1 is SGHAT, CDR2 FQNNGV. The DNA for the CDR3 is TGTGCCAGCAGCTCCAAGCCACCCTCGGTGCCCTACCCAGATACGCAGTATTTT. It codes for CASSSKPPSVPYPDTQYF.

The chain employs TRBV29-1 and TRBJ1-2; D not resolved. The CDR3 length is 13 residues. Per germline, CDR1 SQVTM and CDR2 ANQGSEA. V was trimmed by 4 bases and J by 3 bases, leaving 12 bases between them. The CDR3 nucleotides read TGCAGCGTTGTCCGCCCCGGGGACTATGGCTACACCTTC. Amino acids: CSVVRPGDYGYTF.

This chain uses TRBV4-1 with TRBJ2-5, with TRBD1 matching 7 bases. Trimming cost V 5 bases and J 0 bases; bases outside gene matches: 6. The germline gives CDR1 MGHRA, CDR2 YSYEKL. CDR3 length equals 15 residues. CDR3 nucleotides: TGCGCCAGCAGCGGGACAGACTCATACCAAGAGACCCAGTACTTC. Its protein product is CASSGTDSYQETQYF.

The rearrangement uses TRBV28 and TRBJ2-3, with 7 bases matching TRBD1. Germline CDR1 is MDHEN and CDR2 is SYDVKM. This CDR3 has 15 amino acids. Germline trimming cut 3 bases from V and 3 bases from J; bases unmatched to any gene: 6. The CDR3 region is CASSLTGIRTDTQYF. The CDR3 DNA follows: TGTGCCAGCAGTTTGACAGGGATTAGAACAGATACGCAGTATTTT.

The chain carries TRBV6-5 and TRBJ2-7; 7 bases align to TRBD1. The length of the CDR3 is 13 residues. J was trimmed by 7 bases and V by 5 bases; bases with no gene match: 8. Germline V lookup: CDR1 MNHEY, CDR2 SVGAGI. As DNA, the CDR3 is TGTGCCAGCAGTCTACAGGGGACGGGGGAGCAGTACTTC. It codes for CASSLQGTGEQYF.

About this clone: This specimen includes other DNA sequences encoding the same CDR3. The rearrangement links TRBV6-5 to TRBJ2-7, with 9 bases that match TRBD1. J lost 3 bases, V lost 0 bases, and 0 bases had no gene match. Germline loops: CDR1 MNHEY, CDR2 SVGAGI. The CDR3 sequence is 14 residues long. CDR3 nucleotide sequence: TGTGCCAGCAGTTACTCGGGACAGGGCTACGAGCAGTACTTC. Its protein product is CASSYSGQGYEQYF.

This sequence joins TRBV4-3 and TRBJ2-2, with D unresolved. This CDR3 contains 14 residues. Germline V gives CDR1 LGHNA, CDR2 YSLEER. V was trimmed by 2 bases and J by 2 bases, leaving 6 bases between them. The CDR3: CASSQSRNTGELFF. DNA for the CDR3: TGCGCCAGCAGCCAATCCCGAAACACCGGGGAGCTGTTTTTT.

V and J are TRBV10-1 and TRBJ2-4; D might be TRBD1 (5 bases). Germline CDR1 reads WNHNN; CDR2 reads SYGVQD (reference sequence). Trimming left V 3 bases short and J 0 bases short, with 12 bases between. The CDR3 covers 16 residues. CDR3 sequence (DNA): TGCGCCAGCAGTGAAGAACCTCAGGGAGCCAAAAACATTCAGTACTTC. This sequence encodes CASSEEPQGAKNIQYF.

The chain links TRBV19 to TRBJ2-1; D is uncertain. Germline loops: CDR1 LNHDA, CDR2 SQIVND (reference sequence). The CDR3 sequence is 15 residues long. Trimming took 2 bases from V and 8 from J, leaving 16 bases between them. CDR3 DNA sequence: TGTGCCAGTAGTATACTCGCGGAGAAGGGATATGAGCAGTTCTTC. It is translated as CASSILAEKGYEQFF.

Remarks on this clone: This same CDR3 is encoded by further DNA sequences in the sample. The V gene is TRBV7-3, the J gene TRBJ2-3; D might be TRBD2 (7 bases). CDR3 length: 14 amino acids. Germline V gene lookup returns CDR1 SGHTA and CDR2 FQGTGA. V lost 2 bases and J 4 bases, leaving 10 bases between the germline ends. CDR3 region: CASSLWGGADTQYF. CDR3 coding DNA: TGTGCCAGCAGCTTATGGGGGGGCGCAGATACGCAGTATTTT.

CDR3 DNA: TGTGCCAGCACCTGGGGCGTGGGCTACGAGCAGTACTTC. It specifies CASTWGVGYEQYF. The gene calls are TRBV7-9 and TRBJ2-7; TRBD1 might be the D (5 bases). Germline V CDR1 and CDR2: SEHNR, FQNEAQ (reference sequence). The V gene lost 7 bases and the J gene lost 3 bases, with 13 bases spanning the gap. The CDR3 runs to 13 residues.

The V and J genes are TRBV7-2 and TRBJ1-4, with 7 positions matching TRBD1. CDR1 SGHTA and CDR2 FQGNSA come from the germline V gene. Unmatched junction bases numbered 4, after V lost 4 bases and J lost 5 bases. The CDR3 covers 14 residues. CDR3 residues: CASSYTGQNEKLFF. DNA of the CDR3: TGTGCCAGCAGCTACACGGGACAGAATGAAAAACTGTTTTTT. The full variable domain, in which reference TRBV7-2 and TRBJ1-4 provide the parts outside the CDR3, is GAGVSQSPSNKVTEKGKDVELRCDPISGHTALYWYRQSLGQGLEFLIYFQGNSAPDKSGLPSDRFSAERTGGSVSTLTIQRTQQEDSAVYLCASSYTGQNEKLFFGSGTQLSVL.

The V gene is TRBV19, the J gene TRBJ1-4; tentative D call: TRBD1 (5 bases). The ends were cut back, 6 bases at V and 6 bases at J, with 17 bases in the middle. CDR3 length: 15 amino acids. The V gene's germline CDR1 is LNHDA and CDR2 SQIVND (reference sequence). CDR3 nucleotide sequence: TGTGCCAGTAGAAGGGACGAGGTTGGGGATGAAAAACTGTTTTTT. Protein product: CASRRDEVGDEKLFF.

The V call is TRBV7-2, the J call TRBJ1-1, with unresolved D. The CDR3 has 12 residues. Trimming cost V 1 base and J 7 bases, with 7 bases left between them. Germline V CDR1 and CDR2: SGHTA, FQGNSA. CDR3 loop: CASSLVGREAFF. The CDR3 DNA reads TGTGCCAGCAGCTTAGTAGGCCGTGAAGCTTTCTTT.

The chain joins TRBV7-3 to TRBJ2-3, with 8 bases lining up with TRBD2. V shed 5 bases, J shed 0 bases, and the junction held 4 bases outside the gene matches. CDR3 size: 15 residues. Germline lookup yields CDR1 SGHTA and CDR2 FQGTGA. CDR3 in DNA: TGTGCCAGCAGCCCGAGACTAGCGAGCACAGATACGCAGTATTTT. Protein product: CASSPRLASTDTQYF.

V and J are TRBV27 and TRBJ2-4; 8 bases agree with TRBD1. Per germline, CDR1 MNHEY and CDR2 SMNVEV (reference sequence). CDR3 size: 14 residues. The trim removed 4 bases at V and 6 bases at J, leaving 5 bases unmatched. The CDR3 DNA reads TGTGCCAGCAGTTCTTACGGACAGGGAAACATTCAGTACTTC. This translates into CASSSYGQGNIQYF.

The V call is TRBV5-1, the J call TRBJ1-1; no reliable D call. The length of the CDR3 is 11 residues. Trimming removed 4 bases from V and 8 bases from J, with 9 bases in between. In germline, CDR1 is SGHRS, CDR2 YFSETQ. CDR3 protein: CASSQELEAFF. In DNA, the CDR3 is TGCGCCAGCAGCCAAGAATTAGAAGCTTTCTTT.

The CDR3 spells CASSLSPLAGVPNEQFF. The DNA of the CDR3 is TGTGCCAGCAGTTTATCGCCCCTAGCGGGAGTGCCCAATGAGCAGTTCTTC. This sequence joins TRBV27 and TRBJ2-1; 10 positions match TRBD2. This CDR3 region has 17 residues. Losses at the gene ends were 0 bases for V and 6 bases for J; bases not matched to a gene: 8. CDR1 MNHEY and CDR2 SMNVEV come from the germline V gene (reference sequence).